One and the same sample provided the 5 T cell receptor beta chains below, sequenced in a study of post-analysis software for immune sequencing data. Study observations and caveats: Relative to controls, patients had about 5 TRBV segments at higher frequency, with TRBV5-6, TRBV5-1 and TRBV20-1 among these.

Presence of unique molecular identifiers characterized the TCR beta cDNA libraries. MiXCR, run by TCRdb on the PCR reads, gives a single entry per CDR3 protein. The data hold about 760,000 distinct CDR3 sequences, with roughly 27% observed a single time. These TCRs' antigens remain unknown. Sample: blood. The receptors stem from a girl under 18 with multiple sclerosis.

The chain is built from TRBV7-2 and TRBJ2-1; 12 bases fit TRBD2. Losses at the gene ends were 5 bases for V and 10 bases for J; bases not matched to a gene: 9. The CDR3 is 15 residues long. Germline CDR1 is SGHTA and CDR2 is FQGNSA. CDR3 loop: CASSQLAGGYTEQFF. DNA for the CDR3: TGTGCCAGCAGCCAACTAGCGGGGGGCTATACGGAGCAGTTCTTC.

This clonotype was found many times. The J gene is TRBJ2-3, the V gene TRBV4-2; D possibly uses TRBD1 or TRBD2 (7 bases each). Germline V CDR1 and CDR2: LGHNA, YNFKEQ. There are 16 residues in the CDR3. The V end was cut by 1 base, the J end by 2 bases, with 13 bases between. This CDR3 is CASSQVAGGATDTQYF. CDR3 DNA sequence: TGTGCCAGCAGCCAAGTGGCAGGGGGGGCCACAGATACGCAGTATTTT.

Of note for this clonotype: A much larger clone lies a single base off, so this may be a read error. It is likely a read error, because the conserved phenylalanine at the end of the CDR3 is missing. V usage is TRBV29-1 and J usage is TRBJ2-5; 9 bases align to TRBD1. The CDR3 has 14 amino acids. V dropped 6 bases and J dropped 5; count of bases not matched to a gene: 10. The V gene's germline CDR1 is SQVTM and CDR2 ANQGSEA. CDR3 region: CSVRVTGGPETQYC. CDR3 DNA: TGCAGCGTCAGAGTGACAGGGGGGCCCGAGACCCAGTACTGC.

This chain joins TRBV11-2 and TRBJ2-1, with 8 bases aligning to TRBD1. CDR3 size: 12 residues. Trimming at V came to 8 bases and at J to 4 bases, leaving 1 base not matched to a gene. CDR1 and CDR2 from the germline V gene are SGHAT and FQNNGV. CDR3 nucleotides: TGTGCCAGCCAGGGGGCTTACAATGAGCAGTTCTTC. Residues: CASQGAYNEQFF.

This clonotype was recorded at least ten times. V usage is TRBV4-1 and J usage is TRBJ2-6, with 10 bases matching TRBD1. Germline CDR1 reads MGHRA; CDR2 reads YSYEKL. CDR3 length equals 16 residues. Germline trimming cut 4 bases from V and 2 bases from J; bases unmatched to any gene: 2. CDR3 sequence (DNA): TGCGCCAGCAGCCCGGGACAGGGGACTGGGGCCAACGTCCTGACTTTC. As protein: CASSPGQGTGANVLTF.